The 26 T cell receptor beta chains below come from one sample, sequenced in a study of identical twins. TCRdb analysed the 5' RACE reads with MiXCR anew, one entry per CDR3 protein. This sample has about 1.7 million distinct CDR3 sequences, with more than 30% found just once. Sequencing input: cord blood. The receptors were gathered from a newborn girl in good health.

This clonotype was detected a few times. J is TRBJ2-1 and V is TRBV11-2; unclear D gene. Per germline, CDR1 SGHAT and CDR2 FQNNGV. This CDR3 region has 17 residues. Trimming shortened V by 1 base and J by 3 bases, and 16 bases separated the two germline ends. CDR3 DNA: TGTGCCAGCAGCTTAGGACATGGTGGGTTTGGCTACAATGAGCAGTTCTTC. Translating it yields CASSLGHGGFGYNEQFF.

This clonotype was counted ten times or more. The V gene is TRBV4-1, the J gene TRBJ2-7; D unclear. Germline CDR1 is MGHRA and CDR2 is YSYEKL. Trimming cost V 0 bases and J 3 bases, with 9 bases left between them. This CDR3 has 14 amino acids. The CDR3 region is CASSQEGLIYEQYF. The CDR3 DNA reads TGCGCCAGCAGCCAAGAGGGCTTAATCTACGAGCAGTACTTC.

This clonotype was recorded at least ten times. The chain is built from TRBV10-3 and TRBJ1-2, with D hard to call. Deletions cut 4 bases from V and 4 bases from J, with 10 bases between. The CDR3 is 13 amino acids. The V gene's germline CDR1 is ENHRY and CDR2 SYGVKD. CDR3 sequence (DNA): TGTGCCATCAGTGCCGAGAGCCGCTATGGCTACACCTTC. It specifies CAISAESRYGYTF.

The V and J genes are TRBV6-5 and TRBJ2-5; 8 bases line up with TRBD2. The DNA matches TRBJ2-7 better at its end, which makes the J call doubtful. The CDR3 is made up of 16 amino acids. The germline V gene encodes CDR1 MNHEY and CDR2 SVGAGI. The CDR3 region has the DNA TGTGCCAGCAGTTACTCGCGAACGGGAGGGGGCTACGAGCAGTACTTC. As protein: CASSYSRTGGGYEQYF.

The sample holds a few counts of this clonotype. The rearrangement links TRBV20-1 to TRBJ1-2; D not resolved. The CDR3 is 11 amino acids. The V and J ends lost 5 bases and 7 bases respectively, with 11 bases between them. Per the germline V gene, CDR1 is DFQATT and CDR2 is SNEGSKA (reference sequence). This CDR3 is CSAGSFGGYTF. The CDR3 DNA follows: TGCAGTGCTGGCAGCTTCGGTGGCTACACCTTC.

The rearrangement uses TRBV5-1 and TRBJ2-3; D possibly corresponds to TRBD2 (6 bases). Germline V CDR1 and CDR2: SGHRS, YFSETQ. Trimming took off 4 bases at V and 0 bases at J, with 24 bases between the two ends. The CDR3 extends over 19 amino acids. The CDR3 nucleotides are TGCGCCAGCAGCCTACTAAAAGCGGGCCCAGGCCCCAGCACAGATACGCAGTATTTT. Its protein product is CASSLLKAGPGPSTDTQYF.

CDR3 DNA: TGTGCCAGCAGTTTAGCGGCACAGTTCTTC. It is translated as CASSLAAQFF. This chain connects TRBV12-3 or TRBV12-4 to TRBJ2-1; D unresolved. The ends were cut back, 0 bases at V and 13 bases at J, with 4 bases in the middle. The CDR3 contains 10 residues.

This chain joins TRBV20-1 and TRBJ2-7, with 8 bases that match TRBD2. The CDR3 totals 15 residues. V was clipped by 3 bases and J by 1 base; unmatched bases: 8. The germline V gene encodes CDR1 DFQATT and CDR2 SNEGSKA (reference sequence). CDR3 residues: CSARRGGLLSYEQYF. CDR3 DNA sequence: TGCAGTGCTAGGCGCGGGGGGTTACTATCCTACGAGCAGTACTTC.

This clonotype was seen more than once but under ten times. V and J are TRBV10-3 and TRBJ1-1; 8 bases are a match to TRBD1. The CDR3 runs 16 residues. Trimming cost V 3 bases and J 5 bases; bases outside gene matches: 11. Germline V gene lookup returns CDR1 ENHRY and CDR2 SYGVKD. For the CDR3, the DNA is TGTGCCATCAGTGATCTGGGACAGGCTAGCGGGACTGAAGCTTTCTTT. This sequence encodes CAISDLGQASGTEAFF.

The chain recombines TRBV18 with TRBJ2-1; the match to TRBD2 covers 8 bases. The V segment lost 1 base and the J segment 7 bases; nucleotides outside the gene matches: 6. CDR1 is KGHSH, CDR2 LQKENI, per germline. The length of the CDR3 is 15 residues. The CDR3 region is CASSPLSGGFNEQFF. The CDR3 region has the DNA TGTGCCAGCTCACCACTCAGCGGGGGTTTTAATGAGCAGTTCTTC.

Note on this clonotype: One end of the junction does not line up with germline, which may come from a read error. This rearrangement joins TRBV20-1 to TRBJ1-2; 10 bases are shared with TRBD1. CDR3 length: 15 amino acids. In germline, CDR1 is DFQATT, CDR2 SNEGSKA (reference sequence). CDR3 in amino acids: CSARDGGQGYYGHTF. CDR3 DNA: TGCAGTGCTAGAGATGGGGGACAGGGGTACTATGGCCACACCTTC.

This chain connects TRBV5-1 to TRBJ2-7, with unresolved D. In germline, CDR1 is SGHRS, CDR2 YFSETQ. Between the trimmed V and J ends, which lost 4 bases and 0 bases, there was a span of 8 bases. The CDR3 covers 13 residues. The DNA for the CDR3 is TGCGCCAGCAGCAACACTTACTCCTACGAGCAGTACTTC. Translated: CASSNTYSYEQYF.

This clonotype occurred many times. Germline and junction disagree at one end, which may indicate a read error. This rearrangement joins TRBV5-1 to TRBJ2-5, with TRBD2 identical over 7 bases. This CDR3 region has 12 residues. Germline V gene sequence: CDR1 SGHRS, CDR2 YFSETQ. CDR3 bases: TGTGCCAGCAGTTTACTAGCGGAGACCCAGTACTTC. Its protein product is CASSLLAETQYF. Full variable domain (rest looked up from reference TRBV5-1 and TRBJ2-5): KAGVTQTPRYLIKTRGQQVTLSCSPISGHRSVSWYQQTPGQGLQFLFEYFSETQRNKGNFPGRFSGRQFSNSRSEMNVSTLELGDSALYLCASSLLAETQYFGPGTRLLVL.

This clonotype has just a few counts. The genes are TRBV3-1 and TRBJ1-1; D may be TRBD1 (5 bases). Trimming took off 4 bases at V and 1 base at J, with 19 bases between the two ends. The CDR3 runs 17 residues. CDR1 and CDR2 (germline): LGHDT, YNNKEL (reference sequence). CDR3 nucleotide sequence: TGTGCCAGCAGCCCCTGGGGGTTTAGGAGAAAGAACACTGAAGCTTTCTTT. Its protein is CASSPWGFRRKNTEAFF.

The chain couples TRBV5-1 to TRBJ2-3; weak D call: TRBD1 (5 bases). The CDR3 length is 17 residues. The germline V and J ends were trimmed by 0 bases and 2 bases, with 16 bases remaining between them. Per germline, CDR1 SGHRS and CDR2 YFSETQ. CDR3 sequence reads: CASSLEWPSRATDTQYF. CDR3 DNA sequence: TGCGCCAGCAGCTTGGAATGGCCCAGCAGGGCCACAGATACGCAGTATTTT.

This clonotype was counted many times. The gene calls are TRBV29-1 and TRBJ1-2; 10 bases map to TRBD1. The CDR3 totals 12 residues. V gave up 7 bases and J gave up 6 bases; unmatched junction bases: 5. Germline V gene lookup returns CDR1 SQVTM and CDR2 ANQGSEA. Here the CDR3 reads CSGDRGYDGYTF. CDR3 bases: TGCAGCGGGGACAGGGGATACGATGGCTACACCTTC.

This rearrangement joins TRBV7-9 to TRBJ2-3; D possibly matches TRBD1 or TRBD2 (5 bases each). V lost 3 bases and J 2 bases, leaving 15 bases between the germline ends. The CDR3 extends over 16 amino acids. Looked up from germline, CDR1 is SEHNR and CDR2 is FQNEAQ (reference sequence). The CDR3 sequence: CASSFKMGPPTDTQYF. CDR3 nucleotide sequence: TGTGCCAGCAGCTTTAAAATGGGACCTCCCACAGATACGCAGTATTTT.

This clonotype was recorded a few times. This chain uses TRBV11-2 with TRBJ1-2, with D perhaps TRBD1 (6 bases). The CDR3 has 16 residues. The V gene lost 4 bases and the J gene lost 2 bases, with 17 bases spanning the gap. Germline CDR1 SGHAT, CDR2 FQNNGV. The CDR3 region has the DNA TGTGCCAGCAGCTCCAATAGTCAGGGGAGGAACTATGGCTACACCTTC. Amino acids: CASSSNSQGRNYGYTF. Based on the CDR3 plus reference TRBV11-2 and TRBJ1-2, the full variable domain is EAGVAQSPRYKIIEKRQSVAFWCNPISGHATLYWYQQILGQGPKLLIQFQNNGVVDDSQLPKDRFSAERLKGVDSTLKIQPAKLEDSAVYLCASSSNSQGRNYGYTFGSGTRLTVV.

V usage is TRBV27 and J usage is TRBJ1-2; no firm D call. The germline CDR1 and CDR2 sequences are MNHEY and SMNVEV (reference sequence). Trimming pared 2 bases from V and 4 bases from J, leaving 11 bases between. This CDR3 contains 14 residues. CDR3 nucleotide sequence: TGTGCCAGCAGTTTAAAGTGGGCCGGCTATGGCTACACCTTC. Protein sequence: CASSLKWAGYGYTF.

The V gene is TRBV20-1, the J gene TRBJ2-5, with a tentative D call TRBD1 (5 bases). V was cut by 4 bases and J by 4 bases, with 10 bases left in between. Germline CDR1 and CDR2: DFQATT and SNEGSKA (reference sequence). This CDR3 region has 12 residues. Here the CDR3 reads CSATDKGETQYF. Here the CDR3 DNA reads TGCAGTGCTACGGACAAAGGAGAGACCCAGTACTTC.

The CDR3 bases are TGTGCCAGCAGTCCTAGCGGAGACACAGATACGCAGTATTTT. Translating it yields CASSPSGDTDTQYF. The rearrangement links TRBV2 to TRBJ2-3, with 7 bases aligning to TRBD2. The CDR3 spans 14 residues. From germline, CDR1 is SNHLY and CDR2 FYNNEI. V shed 5 bases and J 2 bases; nucleotides not matched to a gene: 4.

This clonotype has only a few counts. CDR3: CSANPLADYEQYF. CDR3 DNA: TGCAGTGCTAATCCGCTAGCGGACTACGAGCAGTACTTC. V is TRBV20-1 and J is TRBJ2-7; TRBD2 agrees at 7 bases. Germline V gene lookup returns CDR1 DFQATT and CDR2 SNEGSKA (reference sequence). Germline trimming cut 4 bases from V and 3 bases from J; bases unmatched to any gene: 6. This CDR3 has 13 amino acids.

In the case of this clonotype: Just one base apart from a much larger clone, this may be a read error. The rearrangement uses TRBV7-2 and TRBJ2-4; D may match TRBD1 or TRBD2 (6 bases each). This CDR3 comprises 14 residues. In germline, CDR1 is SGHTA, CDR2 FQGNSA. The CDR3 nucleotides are TGTGCCAGCAGCCCTAGGGGGGCCAAAGACATTCAGTACTTC. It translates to CASSPRGAKDIQYF.

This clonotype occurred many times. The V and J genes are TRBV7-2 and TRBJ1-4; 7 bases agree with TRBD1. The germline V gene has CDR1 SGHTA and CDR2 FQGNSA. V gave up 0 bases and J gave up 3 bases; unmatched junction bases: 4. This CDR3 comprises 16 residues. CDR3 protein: CASSLAPGQPNEKLFF. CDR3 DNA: TGTGCCAGCAGCTTAGCTCCGGGACAGCCTAATGAAAAACTGTTTTTT.

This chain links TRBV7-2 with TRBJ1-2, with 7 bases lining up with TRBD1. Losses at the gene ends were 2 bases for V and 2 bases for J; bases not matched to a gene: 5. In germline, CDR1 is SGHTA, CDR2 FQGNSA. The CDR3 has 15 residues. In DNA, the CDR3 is TGTGCCAGCAGCTTATACACAGGGGTCAACTATGGCTACACCTTC. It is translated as CASSLYTGVNYGYTF.

The CDR3 loop is CASSGLAGGHEYNEQYF. In DNA form, the CDR3 reads TGTGCCAGCAGCGGCCTAGCGGGGGGCCATGAATACAATGAGCAGTACTTC. The chain is built from TRBV5-6 and TRBJ2-1, with TRBD2 identical over 11 bases. The tail of the sequence fits TRBJ2-7 better, so the J call may be wrong. This CDR3 region has 17 residues. Germline V gives CDR1 SGHDT, CDR2 YYEEEE.